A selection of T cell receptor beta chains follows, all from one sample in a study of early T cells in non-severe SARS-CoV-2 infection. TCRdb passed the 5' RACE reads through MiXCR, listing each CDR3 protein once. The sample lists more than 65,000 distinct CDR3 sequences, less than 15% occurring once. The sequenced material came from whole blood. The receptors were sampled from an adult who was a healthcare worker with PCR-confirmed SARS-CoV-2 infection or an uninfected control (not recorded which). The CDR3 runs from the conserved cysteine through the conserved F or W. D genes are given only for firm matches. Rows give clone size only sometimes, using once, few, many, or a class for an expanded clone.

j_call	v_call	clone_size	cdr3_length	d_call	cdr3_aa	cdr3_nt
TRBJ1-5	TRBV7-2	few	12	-	CASSLRGQPQHF	TGTGCCAGCAGCTTGCGGGGTCAGCCCCAGCATTTT
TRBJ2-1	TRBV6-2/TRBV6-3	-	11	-	CASSFGKEQFF	TGTGCCAGCAGTTTCGGGAAAGAGCAGTTCTTC
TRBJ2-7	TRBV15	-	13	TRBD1	CATSRQGAAGQYF	TGTGCCACCAGCAGACAGGGGGCGGCTGGGCAGTACTTC
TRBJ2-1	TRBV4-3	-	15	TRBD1	CASSSSGTGPFEQFF	TGCGCCAGCAGCTCGTCCGGGACAGGGCCTTTTGAGCAGTTCTTC
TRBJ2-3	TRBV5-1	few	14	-	CASSLTRGADTQYF	TGCGCCAGCAGCTTGACCCGAGGGGCAGATACGCAGTATTTT
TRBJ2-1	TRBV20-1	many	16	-	CSGEPSVGSSYNEQFF	TGCAGTGGGGAGCCCTCAGTGGGGAGCTCCTACAATGAGCAGTTCTTC
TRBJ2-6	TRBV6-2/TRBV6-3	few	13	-	CASLLSGANVLTF	TGTGCCAGCCTCCTCTCTGGGGCCAACGTCCTGACTTTC
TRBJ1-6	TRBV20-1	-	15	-	CSARDGSNFDSPLHF	TGCAGTGCTAGAGATGGGAGTAACTTCGATTCACCCCTCCACTTT
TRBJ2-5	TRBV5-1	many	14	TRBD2	CASSSGGKGETQYF	TGCGCCAGCAGCTCCGGGGGGAAAGGAGAGACCCAGTACTTC
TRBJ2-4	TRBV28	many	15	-	CASSRGGAQDRVQYF	TGTGCCAGCAGCCGAGGCGGGGCACAGGATCGGGTTCAGTACTTC
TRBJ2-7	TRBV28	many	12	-	CASSVSLREQYF	TGTGCCAGCAGTGTCAGTTTGCGTGAGCAGTACTTC
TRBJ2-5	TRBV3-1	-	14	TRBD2	CASSPVAGGQTPYF	TGTGCCAGCAGCCCCGTGGCGGGGGGGCAGACCCCGTACTTC
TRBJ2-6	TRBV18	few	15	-	CASSSSSSGANVLTF	TGTGCCAGCTCATCGTCCTCCTCTGGGGCCAACGTCCTGACTTTC
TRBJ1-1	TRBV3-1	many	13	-	CASSQEGLNEAFF	TGTGCCAGCAGCCAAGAGGGACTTAATGAAGCTTTCTTT
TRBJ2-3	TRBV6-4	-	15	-	CASSLESGGAHTQYF	TGTGCCAGCAGTCTCGAGTCAGGGGGGGCCCATACGCAGTATTTT
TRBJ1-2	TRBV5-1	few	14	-	CASSLERSAGSYTF	TGCGCCAGCAGCTTGGAAAGGTCGGCGGGGAGCTACACCTTC
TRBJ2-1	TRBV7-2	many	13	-	CASSTYPAGEQFF	TGTGCCAGCAGCACTTACCCCGCGGGTGAGCAGTTCTTC
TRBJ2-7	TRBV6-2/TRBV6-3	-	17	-	CASSYGLGLYLLNEQYF	TGTGCCAGCAGTTACGGGCTGGGATTGTACCTTCTTAACGAGCAGTACTTC
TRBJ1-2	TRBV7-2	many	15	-	CASSQRRGFNYGYTF	TGTGCCAGCAGCCAGAGGCGCGGATTTAACTATGGCTACACCTTC
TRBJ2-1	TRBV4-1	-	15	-	CASSQDLRTSSRTFF	TGCGCCAGCAGCCAAGACCTCCGGACGTCGAGCAGAACGTTCTTC
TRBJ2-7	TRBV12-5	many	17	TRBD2	CASGSPELAGATYEQYF	TGTGCTAGTGGTTCCCCCGAACTAGCGGGGGCAACCTACGAGCAGTACTTC
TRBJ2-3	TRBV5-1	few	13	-	CASSLSSVDTQYF	TGCGCCAGCAGCCTAAGTTCCGTGGATACGCAGTATTTT
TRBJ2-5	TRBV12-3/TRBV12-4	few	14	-	CASSLPGSPETQYF	TGTGCCAGCAGTCTCCCAGGGAGTCCAGAGACCCAGTACTTC
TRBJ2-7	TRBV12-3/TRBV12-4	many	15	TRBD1	CASRRQGITRYEQYF	TGTGCCAGCAGACGACAGGGGATAACGCGGTACGAGCAGTACTTC
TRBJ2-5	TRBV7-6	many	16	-	CASSALLGAGKETQYF	TGTGCCAGCAGCGCCCTCCTTGGGGCCGGGAAAGAGACCCAGTACTTC
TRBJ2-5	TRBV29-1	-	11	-	CSGEAGWTQYF	TGCAGCGGTGAGGCAGGGTGGACCCAGTACTTC
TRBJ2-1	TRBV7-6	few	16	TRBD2	CASSLSISGGSHEQFF	TGTGCCAGCAGCTTATCAATAAGCGGGGGGTCCCATGAGCAGTTCTTC
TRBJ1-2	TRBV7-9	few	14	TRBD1	CASSSWTGSLVYTF	TGTGCCAGCAGCTCGTGGACAGGCTCGCTGGTGTACACCTTC
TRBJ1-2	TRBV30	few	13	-	CAWTPGRGYGYTF	TGTGCCTGGACCCCAGGGCGAGGCTATGGCTACACCTTC